These T cell receptor beta chains were read from a single sample in a study of shared clonotypes between healthy human individuals. The method was immunoSEQ multiplex PCR; TCRdb's version includes in-frame clones alone and lacks a portion of them. The data show about 320,000 clones, with around 86% seen just once and around 16% held by the top ten. Sequencing was carried out using memory CD8+ T cells sorted from blood. These receptor sequences come from a man aged 18-30 years in good health. Both conserved end residues are part of each CDR3. The order of the fields is clone size, V gene, D gene, J gene, CDR3 DNA, CDR3 protein. The D gene is left open where the match is weak. The size field is filled for only some rows; it gives once, few, many or a size class.

>.|TRBV5-6|.|TRBJ2-7
TGTGCCAGCAGCTTTGGAAGTTTGGCGCCGGATTTGTACGAGCAGTACTTC
CASSFGSLAPDLYEQYF
>.|TRBV4-1|.|TRBJ1-2
TGCGCCAGCAGCCAAGACCCCACAGGTACTTACCCCTATGGCTACACCTTC
CASSQDPTGTYPYGYTF
>.|TRBV4-3|.|TRBJ2-2
TGCGCCAGCAGCTCAGCCCATATCAGACACCTACTCCCGGGACTCAACTGGGAGCTGTTTTTT
CASSSAHIRHLLPGLNWELFF
>.|TRBV4-1|.|TRBJ2-1
TGCGCCAGCAGCCTAGAAAGTACCCTATTCCGGAGAGGCAACAATGAGCAGTTCTTC
CASSLESTLFRRGNNEQFF
>.|TRBV4-3|.|TRBJ2-2
TGCGCCAGCAGCCATGATTACAGGGTCCCCGGGGAGCTGTTTTTT
CASSHDYRVPGELFF
>.|TRBV30|.|TRBJ1-2
TGTGCCTGGAGTGTAAGTCAGCCTTATGGCTACACCTTC
CAWSVSQPYGYTF
>.|TRBV27|TRBD1|TRBJ1-5
TGTGCCAGCAGTTTCGACAGGGCGAATCAGCCCCAGCATTTT
CASSFDRANQPQHF
>.|TRBV5-5|TRBD1|TRBJ1-2
TGTGCCAGCAGTAGGACAGGGAACGAGAACTATGGCTACACCTTC
CASSRTGNENYGYTF
>.|TRBV27|.|TRBJ1-4
TGTGCCAGCAGTTTAATGGCAGGTTCAAGCGAACTGTTTTTT
CASSLMAGSSELFF
>.|TRBV5-1|.|TRBJ1-1
TGCGCCAGCAGCTTGATAGGTAACACTGAAGCTTTCTTT
CASSLIGNTEAFF
>.|TRBV19|.|TRBJ1-4
TGTGCCAGTAGTATACCCCTCGGCGGAGCAACTAATGAAAAACTGTTTTTT
CASSIPLGGATNEKLFF
>.|TRBV28|TRBD2|TRBJ2-7
TGTGCCAGCAGTCCTCTTGCCGGGGGGGCCCACGAGCAGTACTTC
CASSPLAGGAHEQYF
>.|TRBV6-1|.|TRBJ1-1
TGTGCCAGCAGTGAAGCAGGGGCGAACACTGAAGCTTTCTTT
CASSEAGANTEAFF
>.|TRBV15|.|TRBJ1-6
TGTGCCACCAGCAGAGAGCGTAATTCACCCCTCCACTTT
CATSRERNSPLHF
>.|TRBV7-9|.|TRBJ2-3
TGTGCCAGTTTGCGACGGGGCACTCCCACAGATACGCAGTATTTT
CASLRRGTPTDTQYF
>.|TRBV28|.|TRBJ2-7
TGTGCCAGCAGTTTATGGGTCGACAGGCCCTACGAGCAGTACTTC
CASSLWVDRPYEQYF
>once|TRBV10-1|.|TRBJ2-1
TGCGCCAGCAGCTCCCTAGGACTCAGGAGCTCCTACAATGAGCAGTTCTTC
CASSSLGLRSSYNEQFF
>.|TRBV9|TRBD1|TRBJ1-3
TGTGCCAGCAGCGTAGTGGACAGGGTCTCTGGAAACACCATATATTTT
CASSVVDRVSGNTIYF
>.|TRBV10-3|.|TRBJ2-2
TGTGCCTGTAGGGCGAACACCGGGGAGCTGTTTTTT
CACRANTGELFF
>.|TRBV5-5|.|TRBJ1-6
TGTGCCAGCAGCTTGCTCCAGGGACTGCTGAATTCACCCCTCCACTTT
CASSLLQGLLNSPLHF
>.|TRBV15|.|TRBJ1-5
TGTGCCACCAGGTCTCCAGGATCAACCTCACAGCCCCAGCATTTT
CATRSPGSTSQPQHF
>.|TRBV10-3|.|TRBJ2-2
TGTGCCTTCCTACGAGGCACCGGGGAGCTGTTTTTT
CAFLRGTGELFF
>.|TRBV29-1|.|TRBJ2-1
TGCAGCGTTGGCATCGTCCTCGCGTTGGATGAGCAGTTCTTC
CSVGIVLALDEQFF
>few|TRBV4-1|TRBD2|TRBJ2-3
TGCGCCAGCAGCCTTAGGACTAGCGGGGGGGAAGATACGCAGTATTTT
CASSLRTSGGEDTQYF
>.|TRBV14|TRBD1|TRBJ2-7
TGTGCCAGCAGCCTCGACAGGGACGAGCAGTACTTC
CASSLDRDEQYF
>.|TRBV14|.|TRBJ1-4
TGTGCCAGCAGCCAAGTGGGGTTGGCTAATGAAAAACTGTTTTTT
CASSQVGLANEKLFF
>.|TRBV7-2|.|TRBJ2-1
TGTGCCAGCAGCTTTGCGACCCAGTACAATGAGCAGTTCTTC
CASSFATQYNEQFF
>.|TRBV28|TRBD2|TRBJ2-3
TGTGCCAGCAGTGAGCTAGCGGGGGTAGGAGATACGCAGTATTTT
CASSELAGVGDTQYF
>.|TRBV2|TRBD1|TRBJ1-1
TGTGCCAGCAGTGAAACGCAGGGGGGGGTTAACACTGAAGCTTTCTTT
CASSETQGGVNTEAFF